This is a list of T cell receptor beta chains from one sample in a study of OX40 agonist ivuxolimab in advanced cancers. Assay: immunoSEQ multiplex PCR; the TCRdb copy retains only in-frame clones and omits some. The sample lists tens of thousands of clones, 88% occurring once. This specimen consisted of CD4+ or CD8+ T cells sorted from blood, obtained in a trial of the OX40 agonist ivuxolimab. The receptors originated from an adult with an advanced solid tumor such as melanoma, head and neck, liver or kidney cancer. CDR3s include the opening cysteine and the closing phenylalanine or tryptophan. Fields, in order: V gene, D gene, J gene, clone size, CDR3 DNA, CDR3 protein. D genes are given only for firm matches. The size entry is marked missing in some rows and otherwise reads once, few, many or a size class.

TRBV19	NA	TRBJ1-3	NA	TGTGCCAGTACCACCCCTGGGTCCTCTGGAAACACCATATATTTT	CASTTPGSSGNTIYF
TRBV2	TRBD2	TRBJ2-7	once	TGTGCCAGCAGGGGGATAGCGGGAGGTCTCGATGCGCGGCACGAGCAGTACTTC	CASRGIAGGLDARHEQYF
TRBV27	TRBD2	TRBJ2-7	NA	TGTGCCAGCAGTTTGACTAGCGGGTACGAGCAGTACTTC	CASSLTSGYEQYF
TRBV28	NA	TRBJ2-7	NA	TGTGCCAGCAGTTTCGCAGGGACCTACGAGCAGTACTTC	CASSFAGTYEQYF
TRBV27	NA	TRBJ2-7	NA	TGTGCCAGCAGTTGGTCAATTCGATGGAACGAGCAGTACTTC	CASSWSIRWNEQYF
TRBV6-9	NA	TRBJ2-5	NA	TGTGCCAGCAGTTACGCGGCGGTGGAGGAGACCCAGTACTTC	CASSYAAVEETQYF
TRBV19	NA	TRBJ2-1	NA	TGTGCCAGTAGGTTCGGCACTCTCAAGTTCTTC	CASRFGTLKFF
TRBV13	TRBD2	TRBJ2-7	NA	TGTGCCAGCAGCTTCAAGGTAGCGGGAGGTTGGAGCTCCTACGAGCAGTACTTC	CASSFKVAGGWSSYEQYF
TRBV13	TRBD1	TRBJ2-2	NA	TGTGCCAGCAGCTCGCTACAGGGGGCGGACGGGGAGCTGTTTTTT	CASSSLQGADGELFF
TRBV4-2	TRBD2	TRBJ2-4	NA	TGTGCCAGCAGCCAAGATAGCGGGAGATCGGGCATTCAGTACTTC	CASSQDSGRSGIQYF
TRBV11-2	NA	TRBJ1-2	NA	TGTGCCAGCAGCTTAGTTGGGGCGAACTATGGCTACACCTTC	CASSLVGANYGYTF
TRBV7-6	NA	TRBJ1-1	NA	TGTGCCAGCAGCTTACTGGGAGGCCCTGAAGCTTTCTTT	CASSLLGGPEAFF
TRBV28	TRBD1	TRBJ2-7	NA	TGTGCCAGCAGTTCACCAGGACAGGGAACCCCCTACGAGCAGTACTTC	CASSSPGQGTPYEQYF
TRBV6-5	NA	TRBJ1-1	NA	TGTGCCAGCACCCTCGGGACTGAAGCTTTCTTT	CASTLGTEAFF
TRBV7-8	TRBD1	TRBJ2-7	NA	TGTGCCAGCAGACCTTGGGGACAGGACTCCTACGAGCAGTACTTC	CASRPWGQDSYEQYF
TRBV2	NA	TRBJ1-3	once	TGTGCCAGCAGTGAAGGGCAAGGAAACACCATATATTTT	CASSEGQGNTIYF
TRBV27	NA	TRBJ2-5	NA	TGTGCCAGCAGTTTAAACCCTTTCCAAGAGACCCAGTACTTC	CASSLNPFQETQYF
TRBV5-4	NA	TRBJ2-1	NA	TGTGCCAGCAGCGCGGCAGGGGAATCCGCCCCGTTGTATGAGCAGTTCTTC	CASSAAGESAPLYEQFF
TRBV5-1	NA	TRBJ2-1	NA	TGCGCCAGCAGCACAGGACTCTACAATGAGCAGTTCTTC	CASSTGLYNEQFF
TRBV28	NA	TRBJ1-4	NA	TGTGCCATCAGGCCGACGGTGCGGGAAAAACTGTTTTTT	CAIRPTVREKLFF
TRBV5-6	NA	TRBJ2-3	NA	TGTGCCAGCAGCTTGGTATCCGGCACAGATACGCAGTATTTT	CASSLVSGTDTQYF
TRBV4-1	NA	TRBJ1-1	NA	TGCGCCAGCAGCCAAGGAGGGATGAACACTGAAGCTTTCTTT	CASSQGGMNTEAFF
TRBV5-6	NA	TRBJ2-2	once	TGTGCCAGCAGCTTGCCCGTTCTCACCGCCACCGGGGAGCTGTTTTTT	CASSLPVLTATGELFF
TRBV19	NA	TRBJ1-2	NA	TGTGTCTCGTGGACAATCGGCTATGGCTACACCTTC	CVSWTIGYGYTF
TRBV2	TRBD1	TRBJ1-1	NA	TGTGCCAGCATTAAGGGGGACAGGAATGAAGCTTTCTTT	CASIKGDRNEAFF
TRBV7-9	NA	TRBJ2-1	NA	TGTGCCAGCAGCCCTGAAGGGGGGAATAATGAGCAGTTCTTC	CASSPEGGNNEQFF
TRBV6-5	TRBD1	TRBJ2-7	NA	TGTGCCAGCAGTTACTCGGACAGGGGGCTCTACGAGCAGTACTTC	CASSYSDRGLYEQYF
TRBV2	NA	TRBJ2-1	NA	TGTGCCAGCAGCGCCACAGGAATCGGTGAGTCCTACAATGAGCAGTTCTTC	CASSATGIGESYNEQFF
TRBV9	NA	TRBJ1-3	once	TGTGCCAGCAGCGGGTCGACAGGCCTCTCTGGAAACACCATATATTTT	CASSGSTGLSGNTIYF